The 12 T cell receptor beta chains given below trace back to one sample, sequenced in a study of OX40 agonist ivuxolimab in advanced cancers. Only in-frame clones appear in the TCRdb table, and some are missing; sequencing was by immunoSEQ multiplex PCR. The sample lists more than 40,000 clones, approximately 91% seen once, with 6.5% to 9% in the top ten. The specimen comprised CD4+ or CD8+ T cells sorted from blood, sampled in a trial of the OX40 agonist ivuxolimab. The source is an adult with an advanced solid tumor such as melanoma, head and neck, liver or kidney cancer.

The V gene is TRBV27, the J gene TRBJ2-7, with 12 bases matching TRBD2. Germline V gives CDR1 MNHEY, CDR2 SMNVEV (reference sequence). The CDR3 is 15 residues long. Unmatched junction bases numbered 6, after V lost 6 bases and J lost 3 bases. The DNA of the CDR3 is TGTGCCAGCAGAAGGACTAGCGGGAACCGCTACGAGCAGTACTTC. Its protein product is CASRRTSGNRYEQYF.

V usage is TRBV9 and J usage is TRBJ2-5; 10 bases fit TRBD1. V lost 4 bases, J lost 5 bases, and 8 bases stayed unmatched. Germline CDR1 is SGDLS and CDR2 is YYNGEE. The length of the CDR3 is 15 residues. CDR3 nucleotides: TGTGCCAGCAGCCCAGAGACAGGGGGCGGCGAGACCCAGTACTTC. It is translated as CASSPETGGGETQYF.

In its sample, this clone was seen once. CDR3: CASSPRGPQGNGEQYF. Here the CDR3 DNA reads TGTGCCAGCAGCCCTAGGGGACCTCAAGGAAATGGCGAGCAGTACTTC. This chain connects TRBV11-2 to TRBJ2-7; possibly TRBD1 or TRBD2 for D (5 bases each). The V gene's germline CDR1 is SGHAT and CDR2 FQNNGV. This CDR3 spans 16 amino acids. Trimming pared 5 bases from V and 6 bases from J, leaving 23 bases between.

This clone is a singleton in its sample. The chain is built from TRBV7-8 and TRBJ2-2, with 13 positions matching TRBD2. This CDR3 contains 16 residues. Germline V gene lookup returns CDR1 SGHVS and CDR2 FQNEAQ. Trimming took 5 bases from V and 7 from J; bases not matched to a gene: 7. Here the CDR3 DNA reads TGTGCCAGCAGCCCGCGGACTAGCGGGAGTTTCGGGGAGCTGTTTTTT. This codes for CASSPRTSGSFGELFF.

The chain links TRBV5-1 to TRBJ1-6; D is undetermined. Germline loops: CDR1 SGHRS, CDR2 YFSETQ. Trimming shortened V by 0 bases and J by 5 bases, and 3 bases separated the two germline ends. CDR3 size: 13 residues. CDR3 protein: CASSLGHNSPLHF. In DNA form, the CDR3 reads TGCGCCAGCAGCTTGGGACATAATTCACCCCTCCACTTT.

The chain joins TRBV5-4 to TRBJ2-5; TRBD2 matches at 11 bases. Germline V gives CDR1 SGHNT, CDR2 YYREEE (reference sequence). V lost 2 bases, J lost 2 bases, and 2 bases stayed unmatched. This CDR3 contains 15 residues. The CDR3 sequence: CASSFRLAGQETQYF. In DNA form, the CDR3 reads TGTGCCAGCAGCTTCCGACTAGCGGGACAAGAGACCCAGTACTTC.

As DNA, the CDR3 is TGTGCCAGCAGTGAAGTAGGTTACGAGCAGTACTTC. Its protein product is CASSEVGYEQYF. The chain recombines TRBV2 with TRBJ2-7; D remains unclear. V was shortened by 1 base and J by 4 bases, with 5 bases between the two germline ends. CDR1 is SNHLY, CDR2 FYNNEI, per germline. This CDR3 has 12 residues.

This clone was detected only once. The CDR3 protein is CASSTTQGLGGELFF. The CDR3 DNA is TGTGCCAGCAGTACCACACAGGGTCTTGGGGGGGAGCTGTTTTTT. V and J are TRBV7-2 and TRBJ2-2; D might be TRBD1 (6 bases). Trimming removed 6 bases from V and 8 bases from J, with 19 bases in between. The CDR3 consists of 15 residues. Per germline, CDR1 SGHTA and CDR2 FQGNSA.

The V call is TRBV11-2, the J call TRBJ1-3; TRBD1 matches 8 bases. In germline, CDR1 is SGHAT, CDR2 FQNNGV. The CDR3 runs 16 residues. The ends lost 2 bases at V and 5 bases at J; junction bases unmatched: 8. The CDR3 DNA reads TGTGCCAGCAGCTTACTTCAGGGGGCGCGAAGAAACACCATATATTTT. Protein: CASSLLQGARRNTIYF.

The chain is built from TRBV4-3 and TRBJ2-3; D is possibly TRBD2 (6 bases). Germline assignment: CDR1 LGHNA and CDR2 YSLEER. V was shortened by 1 base and J by 1 base, with 12 bases between the two germline ends. The CDR3 has 16 residues. The CDR3: CASSQGAGRRTDTQYF. The CDR3, as DNA: TGCGCCAGCAGCCAAGGGGCCGGGAGACGCACAGATACGCAGTATTTT.

The chain is built from TRBV4-1 and TRBJ2-7; 7 bases fit TRBD2. The CDR3 consists of 17 residues. Losses at the gene ends were 0 bases for V and 4 bases for J; bases not matched to a gene: 12. From germline, CDR1 is MGHRA and CDR2 YSYEKL. Written as DNA, the CDR3 is TGCGCCAGCAGCCAAGAGAGGGCGACTAGCCCCGGTTACGAGCAGTACTTC. It yields the protein CASSQERATSPGYEQYF.

The V call is TRBV27, the J call TRBJ2-1; tentatively, D is TRBD1 (6 bases). From germline, CDR1 is MNHEY and CDR2 SMNVEV (reference sequence). V was clipped by 5 bases and J by 2 bases, with 13 bases between them. This CDR3 is built from 15 residues. CDR3 in amino acids: CASSLNRDPYNEQFF. The CDR3 coding sequence is TGTGCCAGCAGTCTTAACAGGGACCCCTACAATGAGCAGTTCTTC.